These T cell receptor beta chains were read from a single sample in a study of HIV-infected patients and healthy controls. TCRdb independently ran MiXCR on the 5' RACE reads; one entry per CDR3 protein. The sample has about 7,000 distinct CDR3 sequences; 9.3% are singletons. Material: blood, obtained before antiretroviral therapy. These receptors all come from an adult with HIV infection. CDR3s include the opening cysteine and the closing phenylalanine or tryptophan.

V gene: TRBV15; J gene: TRBJ2-7; CDR3 protein: CATSRGRTGGSYEQYF
V gene: TRBV5-6; J gene: TRBJ2-6; CDR3 protein: CASSPPQWSGANVLTF
V gene: TRBV10-3; J gene: TRBJ2-7; CDR3 protein: CAISESSMGLRSYEQYF
V gene: TRBV20-1; J gene: TRBJ2-2; CDR3 protein: CSAKDREAGELFF
V gene: TRBV6-2/TRBV6-3; J gene: TRBJ2-3; CDR3 protein: CASSYRGRWSDTQYF
V gene: TRBV28; J gene: TRBJ2-2; CDR3 protein: CASSFPPGLARTGELFF
V gene: TRBV20-1; J gene: TRBJ2-6; CDR3 protein: CSASEIRRFSSGANVLTF
V gene: TRBV27; J gene: TRBJ2-1; CDR3 protein: CASSFWTGGVNEQFF
V gene: TRBV5-5; J gene: TRBJ1-6; CDR3 protein: CASSPKASRYNSPLHF
V gene: TRBV5-1; J gene: TRBJ1-1; CDR3 protein: CASKRVDTEAFF
V gene: TRBV12-5; J gene: TRBJ1-1; CDR3 protein: CASGLGGNTEAFF
V gene: TRBV10-1; J gene: TRBJ1-5; CDR3 protein: CASSEGSNQPQHF
V gene: TRBV27; J gene: TRBJ2-7; CDR3 protein: CASSFGGRVYEQYF
V gene: TRBV27; J gene: TRBJ1-1; CDR3 protein: CASSLNGANTEAFF
V gene: TRBV5-6; J gene: TRBJ2-6; CDR3 protein: CASSLTHGSGANVLTF
V gene: TRBV6-1; J gene: TRBJ2-4; CDR3 protein: CASMGESIQYF
V gene: TRBV27; J gene: TRBJ2-3; CDR3 protein: CASSFKYF
V gene: TRBV6-1; J gene: TRBJ1-2; CDR3 protein: CASSLDGNYGYTF
V gene: TRBV19; J gene: TRBJ2-7; CDR3 protein: CASSTRADYYEQYF
V gene: TRBV6-6; J gene: TRBJ2-7; CDR3 protein: CASMTVSSGMDEQYF
V gene: TRBV6-6; J gene: TRBJ2-5; CDR3 protein: CASLTQETQYF
V gene: TRBV9; J gene: TRBJ1-5; CDR3 protein: CASSPGGSNQPQHF
V gene: TRBV11-2; J gene: TRBJ2-3; CDR3 protein: CASSLNQATDTQYF
V gene: TRBV9; J gene: TRBJ2-1; CDR3 protein: CASSGLNEQFF
V gene: TRBV5-5; J gene: TRBJ2-3; CDR3 protein: CASSLRLLGTSGADTQYF
V gene: TRBV6-5; J gene: TRBJ2-7; CDR3 protein: CASQPLPGSGAYGYEQYF